This TCR beta chain came from a study of monozygotic twins with inflammatory bowel disease. The study's findings and limits: Discrimination among different T cell subtypes was not achievable.

As to this clonotype: What it binds is unknown.

Each CDR3 protein gets one entry in TCRdb, which reprocessed the 5' RACE reads and gives no DNA. The sample table sets out nearly 450,000 distinct CDR3 sequences. The CDR3 consists of 16 residues. Looked up from germline, CDR1 is MGHRA and CDR2 is YSYEKL. Sequenced sample: blood. The receptor's source is a human donor with ulcerative colitis or Crohn's disease, or a healthy co-twin of an affected twin (not recorded which). This sequence joins TRBV4-1 and TRBJ2-2. The CDR3 here is CASSHGLYWGTGELFF.